Following are 4 T cell receptor beta chains from one sample sequenced in a study of T cells after posttransplantation cyclophosphamide. TCRdb keeps only in-frame clones here, not all; method: immunoSEQ multiplex PCR. In the table there are over 3,000 clones, about 69% of which are singletons. Methotrexate plus calcineurin inhibitor accompanied controls' myeloablative marrow transplants; sampling was 1 year later. Source: PBMCs, taken after allogeneic stem cell transplant with calcineurin inhibitor and methotrexate. These TCRs come from a female patient aged 50 to 65 who received an allogeneic stem cell transplant from an unrelated donor, was CMV-positive, and had acute and chronic GVHD. Some of the T cells might come from the graft donor.

The V and J genes are TRBV7-9 and TRBJ2-5; TRBD1 might be the D (6 bases). The J call may be faulty, since TRBJ2-7 better matches the DNA end. CDR1 SEHNR and CDR2 FQNEAQ come from the germline V gene (reference sequence). The CDR3 loop spans 11 amino acids. Written as DNA, the CDR3 is TGTGCCAGCACAGGGGAGTACGAGCAGTACTTC. Translating it yields CASTGEYEQYF.

The genes are TRBV27 and TRBJ1-2, with 10 bases lining up with TRBD1. The J segment lost 3 bases and the V segment lost 4 bases, leaving 11 bases of the junction unmatched. Looked up from germline, CDR1 is MNHEY and CDR2 is SMNVEV (reference sequence). The CDR3 spans 17 residues. The CDR3 coding sequence is TGTGCCAGCAGTTCCCCTGCGACAGGGGGCTGGGACTATGGCTACACCTTC. Translated, it gives CASSSPATGGWDYGYTF.

The chain joins TRBV7-2 to TRBJ2-6; no clear D gene. Germline V gene lookup returns CDR1 SGHTA and CDR2 FQGNSA. The V gene lost 2 bases and the J gene lost 0 bases, with 8 bases spanning the gap. The CDR3 consists of 16 residues. The CDR3 DNA sequence: TGTGCCAGCAGCTTACAGGTTAGCTCTGGGGCCAACGTCCTGACTTTC. Its translation: CASSLQVSSGANVLTF. The whole variable domain, filled in from reference TRBV7-2 and TRBJ2-6, reads GAGVSQSPSNKVTEKGKDVELRCDPISGHTALYWYRQSLGQGLEFLIYFQGNSAPDKSGLPSDRFSAERTGGSVSTLTIQRTQQEDSAVYLCASSLQVSSGANVLTFGAGSRLTVL.

This clone is medium-sized in the sample. The rearrangement uses TRBV5-4 and TRBJ1-4; 7 nucleotides agree with TRBD1. The germline V gene encodes CDR1 SGHNT and CDR2 YYREEE (reference sequence). The CDR3 covers 15 residues. V trimming: 4 bases; J trimming: 5 bases; junction bases outside the gene matches: 8. CDR3 nucleotide sequence: TGTGCCAGCAGCGAAAACAGGGGATTGAATGAAAAACTGTTTTTT. Amino acids: CASSENRGLNEKLFF.